The present T cell receptor (beta chain) was sequenced within a study of neurological immune-mediated disorders. Synthesis of cDNA was accomplished via 5'RACE employing 10-nucleotide random UMIs. TCRdb reprocessed the 5' RACE reads with MiXCR, giving one entry per CDR3 protein. The sample lists fewer than 110,000 distinct CDR3 sequences, roughly a tenth occurring once. Findings and limits, study-wide: HTLV-1-associated myelopathy displayed the greatest TCR clonal expansion, and multiple sclerosis exhibited the smallest, lower than that of healthy controls. TCR-beta repertoires seemed private in all groups, with no expanded CDR3 amino acid sequences shared.

The germline CDR1 and CDR2 sequences are SGHRS and YFSETQ. V dropped 1 base and J dropped 6; count of bases not matched to a gene: 9. The CDR3 is 17 residues long. This clonotype was seen many times. Its antigen is as yet unknown. Time point meaning: longitudinal time-point 3. The sample comprised PBMCs. The rearrangement joins TRBV5-1 to TRBJ2-2; 10 positions agree with TRBD1. This sequence originates from a female donor with HTLV-1-associated myelopathy (HAM/TSP). The CDR3 DNA is TGCGCCAGCAGCTTGTCCACCGGGACAGGGGCGGCCGGGGAGCTGTTTTTT. Its translation is CASSLSTGTGAAGELFF.